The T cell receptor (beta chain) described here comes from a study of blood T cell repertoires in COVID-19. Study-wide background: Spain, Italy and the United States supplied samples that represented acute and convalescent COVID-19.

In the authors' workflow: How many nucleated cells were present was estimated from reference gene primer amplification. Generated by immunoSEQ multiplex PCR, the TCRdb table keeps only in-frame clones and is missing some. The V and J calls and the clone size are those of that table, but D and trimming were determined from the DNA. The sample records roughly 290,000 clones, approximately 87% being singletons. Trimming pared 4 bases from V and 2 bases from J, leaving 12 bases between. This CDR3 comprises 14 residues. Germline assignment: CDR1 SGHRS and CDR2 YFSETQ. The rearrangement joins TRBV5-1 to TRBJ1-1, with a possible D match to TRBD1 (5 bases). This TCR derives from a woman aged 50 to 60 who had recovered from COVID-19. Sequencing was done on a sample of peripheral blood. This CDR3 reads CASSSLDSNTEAFF. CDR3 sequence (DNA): TGCGCCAGCAGCAGTCTTGACAGCAACACTGAAGCTTTCTTT.